The subject of this entry is one T cell receptor beta chain. No antigen is known for it. Deletions cut 0 bases from V and 6 bases from J, with 11 bases between. The length of the CDR3 is 15 residues. Germline CDR1 is LGHNA and CDR2 is YSLEER. Some clones are missing from TCRdb's copy, which holds only in-frame ones; the method was immunoSEQ multiplex PCR. The table lists over a million clones, around 75% of them singletons. The data were obtained in a study of shared clonotypes between healthy human individuals. Study-level points and caveats: Clonotype sharing among donors was thought likely to change with sequencing depth.

Input material: memory CD4+ T cells sorted from blood. Subset noted: CD45RA-negative fraction. The clonotype was recovered from a man aged 18 to 35 in good health. The V and J genes are TRBV4-3 and TRBJ2-2; no reliable D call. CDR3 sequence reads: CASSQDVGYSGELFF. The CDR3 nucleotides read TGCGCCAGCAGCCAAGATGTCGGATATTCCGGGGAGCTGTTTTTT.